The 26 T cell receptor beta chains below come from one sample, sequenced in a study of radiotherapy plus CTLA-4 blockade in lung cancer. TCRdb's copy holds only in-frame clones and misses some; the assay was immunoSEQ multiplex PCR. The sample carries some 70,000 clones, around four fifths recorded once. The sample was peripheral blood, taken from a patient treated with radiotherapy plus ipilimumab. Receptors were obtained from a human donor with non-small cell lung cancer who had a partial response to radiotherapy plus ipilimumab.

The chain is built from TRBV7-3 and TRBJ2-2, with D perhaps TRBD1 (5 bases). The CDR3 loop spans 16 amino acids. The germline gives CDR1 SGHTA, CDR2 FQGTGA. V gave up 1 base and J gave up 4 bases, with 13 bases separating them. The CDR3 bases are TGTGCCAGCAGCTTAAATCCTGGACAAATCACCGGGGAGCTGTTTTTT. Translating gives CASSLNPGQITGELFF. The entire variable domain, with the rest obtained from reference TRBV7-3 and TRBJ2-2, is as follows: GAGVSQTPSNKVTEKGKYVELRCDPISGHTALYWYRQSLGQGPEFLIYFQGTGAADDSGLPNDRFFAVRPEGSVSTLKIQRTERGDSAVYLCASSLNPGQITGELFFGEGSRLTVL.

The chain links TRBV28 to TRBJ2-3; D perhaps matches TRBD1 (6 bases). The CDR3 contains 15 residues. CDR1 is MDHEN and CDR2 is SYDVKM in the germline V gene. Trimming left V 4 bases short and J 2 bases short, with 13 bases between. CDR3 DNA: TGTGCCAGCAGTTCAATGGGGGCCCCCACAGATACGCAGTATTTT. It translates to CASSSMGAPTDTQYF.

The genes are TRBV30 and TRBJ1-4, with D hard to call. V lost 0 bases and J 5 bases, leaving 13 bases between the germline ends. The CDR3 runs to 15 residues. Germline CDR1 reads GTSNPN; CDR2 reads SVGIG (reference sequence). CDR3 sequence reads: CAWSVRGRQNEKLFF. CDR3 coding DNA: TGTGCCTGGAGTGTACGGGGTCGACAAAATGAAAAACTGTTTTTT.

The chain carries TRBV5-1 and TRBJ2-2, with 7 bases fitting TRBD2. CDR3 length equals 13 residues. After removal of 7 bases from V and 6 bases from J, the junction contained 6 bases not matched to a gene. Germline V gives CDR1 SGHRS, CDR2 YFSETQ. CDR3 nucleotide sequence: TGCGCCAGCGGGAGGGGTGAGCCCGGGGAGCTGTTTTTT. Translation gives CASGRGEPGELFF. The variable domain in full, with the rest retrieved from reference TRBV5-1 and TRBJ2-2, is KAGVTQTPRYLIKTRGQQVTLSCSPISGHRSVSWYQQTPGQGLQFLFEYFSETQRNKGNFPGRFSGRQFSNSRSEMNVSTLELGDSALYLCASGRGEPGELFFGEGSRLTVL.

This clone was detected once. The gene calls are TRBV27 and TRBJ2-7; 8 bases fit TRBD2. The CDR3 spans 17 residues. After removal of 2 bases from V and 5 bases from J, the junction contained 14 bases not matched to a gene. Germline V gene lookup returns CDR1 MNHEY and CDR2 SMNVEV (reference sequence). Written as DNA, the CDR3 is TGTGCCAGCAGTTTAATCGGTGTTAGCGGGACAAATAACGAGCAGTACTTC. Encoded protein: CASSLIGVSGTNNEQYF.

The chain has TRBV27 and TRBJ2-7; 9 bases agree with TRBD1. Germline V gives CDR1 MNHEY, CDR2 SMNVEV (reference sequence). There are 13 residues in the CDR3. The J segment lost 3 bases and the V segment lost 4 bases, leaving 1 base of the junction unmatched. The CDR3 sequence is CASSSGQGYEQYF. CDR3 DNA: TGTGCCAGCAGTTCGGGACAGGGCTACGAGCAGTACTTC.

V is TRBV2 and J is TRBJ2-2; a possible D gene is TRBD2 (6 bases). Germline values: CDR1 SNHLY, CDR2 FYNNEI. The CDR3 runs to 12 residues. The DNA of the CDR3 is TGTGCTAAAAGGGAGGAGTCCGGGGAGCTGTTTTTT. It yields the protein CAKREESGELFF. Filled out from reference TRBV2 and TRBJ2-2, the complete variable domain reads EPEVTQTPSHQVTQMGQEVILRCVPISNHLYFYWYRQILGQKVEFLVSFYNNEISEKSEIFDDQFSVERPDGSNFTLKIRSTKLEDSAMYFCAKREESGELFFGEGSRLTVL.

The gene calls are TRBV5-7 and TRBJ1-4; 7 positions match TRBD1. TRBV5-7 is reported as an ORF; its role is uncertain. The junction had 4 bases not matched to a gene; V was cut back by 0 bases and J by 8 bases. There are 14 residues in the CDR3. The CDR3: CASSLGGGSEKLFF. CDR3 nucleotides: TGTGCCAGCAGCTTGGGAGGGGGCAGCGAAAAACTGTTTTTT.

V is TRBV19 and J is TRBJ2-3; 7 nucleotides align to TRBD2. The CDR3 runs to 16 residues. Germline CDR1 and CDR2: LNHDA and SQIVND (reference sequence). With V trimmed by 6 bases and J by 0 bases, 9 bases remained unmatched. The CDR3 here is CASRRAGTTSTDTQYF. Here the CDR3 DNA reads TGTGCCAGTAGGCGGGCCGGGACTACTAGCACAGATACGCAGTATTTT.

V gene TRBV2 combines with J gene TRBJ2-7; D not certain. The ends were cut back, 4 bases at V and 3 bases at J, with 7 bases in the middle. Looked up from germline, CDR1 is SNHLY and CDR2 is FYNNEI. The CDR3 is 12 amino acids. The CDR3 bases are TGTGCCAGCAGTGTCACAGTCTACGAGCAGTACTTC. Translation gives CASSVTVYEQYF. The full variable domain, with the rest looked up from reference TRBV2 and TRBJ2-7, is EPEVTQTPSHQVTQMGQEVILRCVPISNHLYFYWYRQILGQKVEFLVSFYNNEISEKSEIFDDQFSVERPDGSNFTLKIRSTKLEDSAMYFCASSVTVYEQYFGPGTRLTVT.

The chain carries TRBV19 and TRBJ2-7; tentative D call: TRBD1 (6 bases). The CDR3 length is 15 residues. Trimming pared 4 bases from V and 0 bases from J, leaving 13 bases between. The germline V gene encodes CDR1 LNHDA and CDR2 SQIVND (reference sequence). CDR3 amino acids: CASSTGTLSSYEQYF. Here the CDR3 DNA reads TGTGCCAGTAGTACGGGGACATTGAGCTCCTACGAGCAGTACTTC.

This clone was seen more than once but under ten times. V usage is TRBV5-1 and J usage is TRBJ2-2; 8 bases fit TRBD1. Per the germline V gene, CDR1 is SGHRS and CDR2 is YFSETQ. The V gene end was trimmed by 4 bases and the J gene end by 7 bases; junction bases not matched to a gene: 12. The length of the CDR3 is 16 residues. DNA for the CDR3: TGCGCCAGCAGCGAGGGGGCAAACAGGGGGATCGGGGAGCTGTTTTTT. This gives the protein CASSEGANRGIGELFF.

This chain joins TRBV19 and TRBJ2-2; 7 positions agree with TRBD1. This CDR3 comprises 16 residues. Germline trimming cut 6 bases from V and 3 bases from J; bases unmatched to any gene: 10. In germline, CDR1 is LNHDA, CDR2 SQIVND (reference sequence). DNA of the CDR3: TGTGCCAGTAGGACCTACGACAGGGCGGACACCGGGGAGCTGTTTTTT. This sequence encodes CASRTYDRADTGELFF.

CDR3 sequence (DNA): TGCGCCAGCAGCCCTGACAGGGGGCAATCAGCTTTCTTT. Translating gives CASSPDRGQSAFF. The chain recombines TRBV5-1 with TRBJ1-1; 10 bases agree with TRBD1. Germline assignment: CDR1 SGHRS and CDR2 YFSETQ. The V gene end was trimmed by 4 bases and the J gene end by 10 bases; junction bases not matched to a gene: 7. This CDR3 is built from 13 residues.

This chain links TRBV28 with TRBJ1-2; TRBD1 matches at 8 bases. The germline gives CDR1 MDHEN, CDR2 SYDVKM. Trimming at V came to 3 bases and at J to 5 bases, leaving 11 bases not matched to a gene. This CDR3 is built from 16 residues. In DNA, the CDR3 is TGTGCCAGCAGTTTCGAGACAGGGGATACCCTTTATGGCTACACCTTC. Its translation is CASSFETGDTLYGYTF.

The chain carries TRBV19 and TRBJ2-2; D uncertain. Deletions cut 3 bases from V and 2 bases from J, with 10 bases between. The CDR3 has 15 amino acids. CDR1 is LNHDA and CDR2 is SQIVND in the germline V gene (reference sequence). The CDR3: CASSMSLINTGELFF. In nucleotides, the CDR3 is TGTGCCAGTAGTATGTCACTGATAAACACCGGGGAGCTGTTTTTT.

The V gene is TRBV29-1, the J gene TRBJ2-1; a possible D gene is TRBD2 (5 bases). Germline CDR1 SQVTM, CDR2 ANQGSEA. V lost 2 bases and J lost 15, with 14 bases in between. This CDR3 is built from 11 residues. The CDR3 bases are TGCAGCGTTGAAAAATTGGACCGGGGGTTCTTC. Translating gives CSVEKLDRGFF.

The genes are TRBV27 and TRBJ2-6; 9 nucleotides match TRBD1. CDR1 MNHEY and CDR2 SMNVEV come from the germline V gene (reference sequence). V shed 3 bases and J 0 bases; nucleotides not matched to a gene: 9. This CDR3 is built from 19 residues. The CDR3 reads CASSFRRDRVISGANVLTF. CDR3 coding DNA: TGTGCCAGCAGTTTCCGCCGGGACAGGGTCATCTCTGGGGCCAACGTCCTGACTTTC.

J is TRBJ2-7 and V is TRBV28; 9 bases match TRBD1. J lost 2 bases, V lost 6 bases, and 8 bases had no gene match. The germline V gene encodes CDR1 MDHEN and CDR2 SYDVKM. This CDR3 region has 15 residues. In nucleotides, the CDR3 is TGTGCCAGCAGAAGGGGACAGGGACTTGCCTACGAGCAGTACTTC. Translated, it gives CASRRGQGLAYEQYF.

This sequence joins TRBV5-1 and TRBJ2-6; D unresolved. In germline, CDR1 is SGHRS, CDR2 YFSETQ. The CDR3 is 17 amino acids. With 0 bases removed from V and 0 bases from J, the gap between germline ends came to 10 bases. In DNA, the CDR3 is TGCGCCAGCAGCTTGGCCGGCGGAAACTCTGGGGCCAACGTCCTGACTTTC. This gives the protein CASSLAGGNSGANVLTF.

The J gene is TRBJ1-6, the V gene TRBV5-1, with D perhaps matching TRBD1 (6 bases). Germline V gives CDR1 SGHRS, CDR2 YFSETQ. The V end was cut by 0 bases, the J end by 10 bases, with 14 bases between. This CDR3 region has 15 residues. In nucleotides, the CDR3 is TGCGCCAGCAGCTTGGAGCACAGGGCGGACTCACCCCTCCACTTT. This codes for CASSLEHRADSPLHF.

CDR3 sequence: CASSGSGTARGDDSPLHF. As DNA, the CDR3 is TGTGCCAGCAGCGGATCAGGGACAGCCCGAGGAGACGATTCACCCCTCCACTTT. V usage is TRBV13 and J usage is TRBJ1-6, with 7 positions matching TRBD1. J was trimmed by 8 bases and V by 5 bases; bases with no gene match: 18. The germline CDR1 and CDR2 sequences are PRHDT and FYEKMQ (reference sequence). The CDR3 has 18 amino acids.

This rearrangement joins TRBV6-1 to TRBJ2-5; D uncertain. CDR1 is MNHNS, CDR2 SASEGT, per germline. The length of the CDR3 is 14 residues. Trimming took 3 bases from V and 0 from J, leaving 8 bases between them. The CDR3: CASSEQTYQETQYF. CDR3 DNA: TGTGCCAGCAGTGAGCAGACTTACCAAGAGACCCAGTACTTC.

The genes are TRBV6-6 and TRBJ2-2; TRBD1 matches 7 bases. The length of the CDR3 is 16 residues. Per germline, CDR1 MNHNY and CDR2 SVGAGI (reference sequence). With 4 bases clipped from V and 7 bases from J, the junction kept 12 bases outside the gene matches. The CDR3 here is CASSSDRAWSIGELFF. For the CDR3, the DNA is TGTGCCAGCAGTTCTGACAGGGCGTGGAGTATCGGGGAGCTGTTTTTT.

Here the CDR3 reads CASSEDSFQETQYF. Written as DNA, the CDR3 is TGTGCCAGCAGCGAAGACTCGTTCCAAGAGACCCAGTACTTC. The chain employs TRBV13 and TRBJ2-5; D unresolved. Germline CDR1 is PRHDT and CDR2 is FYEKMQ (reference sequence). This CDR3 region has 14 residues. V was clipped by 5 bases and J by 1 base, with 11 bases between them. The entire variable domain, with the rest obtained from reference TRBV13 and TRBJ2-5, is as follows: AAGVIQSPRHLIKEKRETATLKCYPIPRHDTVYWYQQGPGQDPQFLISFYEKMQSDKGSIPDRFSAQQFSDYHSELNMSSLELGDSALYFCASSEDSFQETQYFGPGTRLLVL.

The gene calls are TRBV27 and TRBJ2-1; 12 bases line up with TRBD2. The germline CDR1 and CDR2 sequences are MNHEY and SMNVEV (reference sequence). CDR3 length: 17 residues. J gave up 6 bases and V 6 bases, and 12 bases lay outside the gene matches. CDR3 nucleotide sequence: TGTGCCAGCAGCTCCCCTACGACTAGCGGGAGAGTCAATGAGCAGTTCTTC. This sequence encodes CASSSPTTSGRVNEQFF.